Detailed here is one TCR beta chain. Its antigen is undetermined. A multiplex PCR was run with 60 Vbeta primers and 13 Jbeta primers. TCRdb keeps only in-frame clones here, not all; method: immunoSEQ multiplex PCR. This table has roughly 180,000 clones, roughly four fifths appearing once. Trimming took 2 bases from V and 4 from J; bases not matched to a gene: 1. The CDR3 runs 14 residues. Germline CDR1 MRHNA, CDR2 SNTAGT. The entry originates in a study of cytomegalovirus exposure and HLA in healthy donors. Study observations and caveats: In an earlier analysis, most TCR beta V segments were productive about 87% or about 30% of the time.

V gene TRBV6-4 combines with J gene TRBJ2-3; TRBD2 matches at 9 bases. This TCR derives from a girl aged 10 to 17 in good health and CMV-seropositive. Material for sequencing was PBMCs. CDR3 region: CASSDGGGADTQYF. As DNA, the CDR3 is TGTGCCAGCAGTGACGGCGGGGGGGCAGATACGCAGTATTTT.